These 25 T cell receptor beta chains originate from one sample sequenced in a study of T-cell memory formation after mild COVID-19. Each CDR3 protein is one row after TCRdb ran MiXCR on the 5' RACE reads. The repertoire holds hundreds of thousands of distinct CDR3 sequences, with approximately 18% as singletons. Input material: PBMCs or a T cell subset sorted from them (not recorded which). These TCRs come from a man younger than 30 who had mild COVID-19 (a few samples of this study predate the infection). Cell type and time point are not known.

V gene TRBV4-1 combines with J gene TRBJ1-1; TRBD1 is a possible D gene (6 bases). Germline lookup yields CDR1 MGHRA and CDR2 YSYEKL. This CDR3 region has 12 residues. Trimming left V 4 bases short and J 6 bases short, with 9 bases between. CDR3 protein: CASSRGGPEAFF. The CDR3 coding sequence is TGCGCCAGCAGCCGGGGGGGGCCTGAAGCTTTCTTT.

This clonotype was observed a few times. The chain recombines TRBV7-9 with TRBJ2-1; TRBD1 or TRBD2 may be the D gene (5 bases each). Trimming shortened V by 5 bases and J by 12 bases, and 14 bases separated the two germline ends. Germline V gives CDR1 SEHNR, CDR2 FQNEAQ (reference sequence). This CDR3 has 12 amino acids. CDR3 loop: CASSPGTQRQFF. The CDR3, as DNA: TGTGCCAGCAGCCCCGGGACCCAGAGGCAGTTCTTC.

This clonotype has more than one count but fewer than ten. The chain joins TRBV15 to TRBJ1-5; D possibly corresponds to TRBD1 (5 bases). This CDR3 has 16 amino acids. V lost 3 bases, J lost 3 bases, and 15 bases lay in between. Germline V gene sequence: CDR1 LNHNV, CDR2 YYDKDF (reference sequence). CDR3 loop: CATSSKTGINNQPQHF. CDR3 coding DNA: TGTGCCACCAGCAGCAAAACAGGTATTAACAATCAGCCCCAGCATTTT.

This clonotype was seen more than once but under ten times. The chain joins TRBV6-2 or TRBV6-3 to TRBJ1-5; 7 nucleotides align to TRBD1. Looked up from germline, CDR1 is MNHEY and CDR2 is SVGEGT. The trim removed 6 bases at V and 0 bases at J, leaving 5 bases unmatched. This CDR3 spans 15 amino acids. The CDR3 DNA reads as TGTGCCAGCAGCACCAGGGGGGATAGCAATCAGCCCCAGCATTTT. This translates into CASSTRGDSNQPQHF.

This clonotype was seen many times. The gene calls are TRBV7-3 and TRBJ2-1; D possibly uses TRBD1 or TRBD2 (6 bases each). The V gene's germline CDR1 is SGHTA and CDR2 FQGTGA. This CDR3 is built from 14 residues. The ends were cut back, 6 bases at V and 5 bases at J, with 14 bases in the middle. The DNA of the CDR3 is TGTGCCAGCAGAAAGGGGGGACTTAACAATGAGCAGTTCTTC. Its translation: CASRKGGLNNEQFF.

This chain links TRBV27 with TRBJ1-6, with a tentative D call TRBD1 (5 bases). Germline V gene lookup returns CDR1 MNHEY and CDR2 SMNVEV (reference sequence). There are 15 residues in the CDR3. V lost 2 bases and J lost 13, with 18 bases in between. The CDR3: CASSLSGAMRFPLHF. Here the CDR3 DNA reads TGTGCCAGCAGTTTAAGCGGGGCCATGAGATTTCCCCTCCACTTT.

In its sample, this clonotype was seen a few times. The chain uses TRBV5-1 and TRBJ1-2; D is perhaps TRBD1 (6 bases). Per germline, CDR1 SGHRS and CDR2 YFSETQ. The CDR3 has 14 residues. Trimming left V 4 bases short and J 1 base short, with 11 bases between. CDR3 coding DNA: TGCGCCAGCAGCCCCCAGGGGCGTAACTATGGCTACACCTTC. Translated, it gives CASSPQGRNYGYTF.

This clonotype turned up a few times. The rearrangement joins TRBV20-1 to TRBJ1-1; D unresolved. V was shortened by 2 bases and J by 1 base, with 11 bases between the two germline ends. CDR3 length: 14 amino acids. The germline gives CDR1 DFQATT, CDR2 SNEGSKA (reference sequence). Here the CDR3 DNA reads TGCAGTGCTAGACAGGCAAACCGGAACACTGAAGCTTTCTTT. Amino acid sequence: CSARQANRNTEAFF.

This clonotype showed up just a few times. A read error may produce the germline difference seen at one junction end. This chain connects TRBV12-3 or TRBV12-4 to TRBJ1-3, with TRBD1 as a possible D gene (5 bases). This CDR3 has 17 amino acids. The CDR3 DNA sequence: TGTGCCACCAGTTTGGGGGGAATCCGAAGCTCTGGAAACACCATATATTTT. Encoded protein: CATSLGGIRSSGNTIYF.

This clonotype occurred a few times. CDR3 sequence reads: CATSGDEIFHEQFF. In DNA, the CDR3 is TGTGCCACCAGCGGGGACGAGATTTTCCATGAGCAGTTCTTC. The chain links TRBV15 to TRBJ2-1; D possibly uses TRBD1 or TRBD2 (5 bases each). Germline V lookup: CDR1 LNHNV, CDR2 YYDKDF (reference sequence). Trimming pared 5 bases from V and 8 bases from J, leaving 16 bases between. There are 14 residues in the CDR3.

This rearrangement joins TRBV4-1 to TRBJ2-2; D assignment may be TRBD1 or TRBD2 (5 bases each). The CDR3 length is 16 residues. From germline, CDR1 is MGHRA and CDR2 YSYEKL. Trimming stripped 0 bases from V and 4 bases from J, with 12 bases between. CDR3: CASSQDWGSFTGELFF. CDR3 bases: TGCGCCAGCAGCCAAGATTGGGGGAGTTTCACCGGGGAGCTGTTTTTT.

CDR3 region: CASSSPSRAWDTQYF. The CDR3 DNA reads as TGTGCCAGCAGTTCCCCCTCTAGGGCCTGGGATACGCAGTATTTT. The V gene is TRBV27, the J gene TRBJ2-3, with D hard to call. CDR3 size: 15 residues. Germline CDR1 and CDR2: MNHEY and SMNVEV (reference sequence). V was pared by 4 bases and J by 6 bases, with 17 bases between.

The chain carries TRBV27 and TRBJ1-6, with no clear D. The CDR3 totals 16 residues. The ends were cut back, 1 base at V and 1 base at J, with 8 bases in the middle. CDR1 MNHEY and CDR2 SMNVEV come from the germline V gene (reference sequence). The CDR3 DNA is TGTGCCAGCAGTTTATTCCCGAGTTCCTATAATTCACCCCTCCACTTT. It specifies CASSLFPSSYNSPLHF.

The chain employs TRBV29-1 and TRBJ1-1; 7 bases fit TRBD1. There are 16 residues in the CDR3. CDR1 is SQVTM, CDR2 ANQGSEA, per germline. Losses at the gene ends were 4 bases for V and 0 bases for J; bases not matched to a gene: 11. DNA of the CDR3: TGCAGCGTTGTACTTACAGGGGCGAAATTGAACACTGAAGCTTTCTTT. Translating gives CSVVLTGAKLNTEAFF.

The table lists this clonotype with a few counts. The rearrangement uses TRBV10-2 and TRBJ2-1; D remains unclear. The CDR3 extends over 13 amino acids. Germline assignment: CDR1 WSHSY and CDR2 SAAADI. V lost 6 bases to trimming and J lost 9 bases, with 15 bases between them. This CDR3 is CASSEYTVGEQFF. The CDR3 bases are TGCGCCAGCAGCGAATATACGGTCGGTGAGCAGTTCTTC.

This clonotype was seen at least ten times. This chain connects TRBV12-3 or TRBV12-4 to TRBJ1-4; D is perhaps TRBD1 (5 bases). This CDR3 spans 17 amino acids. V gave up 3 bases and J gave up 8 bases, with 22 bases separating them. The CDR3 sequence: CASSFGRRLQGGEKLFF. Written as DNA, the CDR3 is TGTGCCAGCAGTTTCGGTCGTCGATTGCAGGGAGGGGAAAAACTGTTTTTT.

This chain connects TRBV18 to TRBJ1-5; D perhaps matches TRBD1 (6 bases). V was trimmed by 3 bases and J by 9 bases, leaving 18 bases between them. Germline loops: CDR1 KGHSH, CDR2 LQKENI. The CDR3 is 15 residues long. As DNA, the CDR3 is TGTGCCAGCTCACCCCGAAGAGGGGGGAGTTGGCCCCAGCATTTT. Translated: CASSPRRGGSWPQHF.

This sequence joins TRBV10-3 and TRBJ2-5; D gene ambiguous. The germline V and J ends were trimmed by 7 bases and 2 bases, with 5 bases remaining between them. The CDR3 consists of 11 residues. In germline, CDR1 is ENHRY, CDR2 SYGVKD. The CDR3 bases are TGTGCCATCAAGTCTCAAGAGACCCAGTACTTC. It encodes CAIKSQETQYF.

At least ten counts were recorded for this clonotype. The junction and the germline gene differ at one end; a read error may be behind it. The chain uses TRBV5-1 and TRBJ2-2; maybe TRBD1 (5 bases). The germline gives CDR1 SGHRS, CDR2 YFSETQ. The CDR3 extends over 15 amino acids. The CDR3 reads CASSLGPANTGELFF. CDR3 in DNA: TGTGCCAGCAGCTTGGGGCCCGCGAACACCGGGGAGCTGTTTTTT.

This clonotype was seen repeatedly, ten times or more. The chain carries TRBV9 and TRBJ2-2; D gene unclear. V was cut by 0 bases and J by 2 bases, with 5 bases left in between. The CDR3 has 14 residues. Germline CDR1 SGDLS, CDR2 YYNGEE. The CDR3 DNA reads TGTGCCAGCAGCGTAGGGACCAACACCGGGGAGCTGTTTTTT. It specifies CASSVGTNTGELFF.

This clonotype was observed a handful of times. The CDR3 DNA reads TGTGCCACGGGACAAAGCACAGATACGCAGTATTTT. It yields the protein CATGQSTDTQYF. The chain combines TRBV7-2 with TRBJ2-3, with TRBD1 as a possible D gene (6 bases). This CDR3 is 12 amino acids long. V was cut by 10 bases and J by 0 bases, with 8 bases left in between. The V gene's germline CDR1 is SGHTA and CDR2 FQGNSA.

In this sample, this clonotype turned up a few times. CDR3: CASSWEQVTDTQYF. Here the CDR3 DNA reads TGTGCCAGCAGTTGGGAGCAGGTGACAGATACGCAGTATTTT. The chain carries TRBV12-3 or TRBV12-4 and TRBJ2-3; possibly TRBD2 for D (5 bases). The length of the CDR3 is 14 residues. V lost 4 bases and J 3 bases, leaving 11 bases between the germline ends.

Many counts were recorded for this clonotype. The V call is TRBV5-1, the J call TRBJ2-5; 12 nucleotides align to TRBD1. CDR3 size: 16 residues. Germline V gene data show CDR1 as SGHRS and CDR2 as YFSETQ. V dropped 6 bases and J dropped 2; count of bases not matched to a gene: 8. CDR3 DNA sequence: TGCGCCAGCATAACCGGGACAGGGGGCCCTCAAGAGACCCAGTACTTC. Translating it yields CASITGTGGPQETQYF. Looking up the rest from reference TRBV5-1 and TRBJ2-5 gives the full variable domain: KAGVTQTPRYLIKTRGQQVTLSCSPISGHRSVSWYQQTPGQGLQFLFEYFSETQRNKGNFPGRFSGRQFSNSRSEMNVSTLELGDSALYLCASITGTGGPQETQYFGPGTRLLVL.

This chain joins TRBV7-9 and TRBJ2-7, with TRBD2 as a possible D gene (6 bases). Trimming shortened V by 5 bases and J by 5 bases, and 16 bases separated the two germline ends. Germline loops: CDR1 SEHNR, CDR2 FQNEAQ (reference sequence). This CDR3 contains 14 residues. This CDR3 is CASSGGGPPHEQYF. The CDR3, as DNA: TGTGCCAGCAGCGGTGGAGGGCCGCCCCACGAGCAGTACTTC. Complete variable domain (other parts from reference TRBV7-9 and TRBJ2-7): DTGVSQNPRHKITKRGQNVTFRCDPISEHNRLYWYRQTLGQGPEFLTYFQNEAQLEKSRLLSDRFSAERPKGSFSTLEIQRTEQGDSAMYLCASSGGGPPHEQYFGPGTRLTVT.

The chain couples TRBV6-5 to TRBJ2-5; 8 positions agree with TRBD1. Germline trimming cut 4 bases from V and 4 bases from J; bases unmatched to any gene: 8. Germline CDR1 MNHEY, CDR2 SVGAGI. The CDR3 contains 15 residues. As DNA, the CDR3 is TGTGCCAGCAGTTCCCAGGGGGCGCGAAGAGAGACCCAGTACTTC. Encoded protein: CASSSQGARRETQYF.